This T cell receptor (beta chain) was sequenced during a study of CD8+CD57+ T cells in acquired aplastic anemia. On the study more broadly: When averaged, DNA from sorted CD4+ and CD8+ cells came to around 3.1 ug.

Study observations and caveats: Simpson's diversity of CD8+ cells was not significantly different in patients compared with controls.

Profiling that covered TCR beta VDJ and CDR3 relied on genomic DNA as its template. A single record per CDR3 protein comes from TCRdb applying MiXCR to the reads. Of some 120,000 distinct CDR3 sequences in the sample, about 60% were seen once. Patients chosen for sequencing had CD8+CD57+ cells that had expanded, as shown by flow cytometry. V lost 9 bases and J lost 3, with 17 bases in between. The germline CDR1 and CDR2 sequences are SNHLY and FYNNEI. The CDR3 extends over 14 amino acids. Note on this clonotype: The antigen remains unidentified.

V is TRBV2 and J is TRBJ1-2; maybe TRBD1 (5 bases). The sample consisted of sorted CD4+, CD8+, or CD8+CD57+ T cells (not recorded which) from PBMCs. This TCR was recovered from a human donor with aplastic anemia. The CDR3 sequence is CARATDFYHYGYTF. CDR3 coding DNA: TGTGCCAGAGCGACAGATTTTTACCACTATGGCTACACCTTC.